This is a list of T cell receptor beta chains from one sample in a study of shared T cell receptors in the human thymus. Profiling relied on immunoSEQ multiplex PCR, and the TCRdb table lists in-frame clones only, not all of them. The profile shows hundreds of thousands of clones, more than 70% of them singletons. The sample was also reused in another study, on human thymus T cells.

The specimen was thymocytes. The receptor set was obtained from a boy under two years old with a congenital heart defect. Each CDR3 is given with its conserved first and last residue. D genes are given only for firm matches. For some rows the clone size is stated as once, few or many, or as a class when expanded; others skip it.

abundance: -; j_gene: TRBJ1-1; v_gene: TRBV12-5; d_gene: -; CDR3aa: CASGLVPAGMNTEAFF; CDR3nt: TGTGCTAGTGGTTTGGTACCGGCGGGGATGAACACTGAAGCTTTCTTT
abundance: -; j_gene: TRBJ2-3; v_gene: TRBV15; d_gene: -; CDR3aa: CATSRGGGPGQITDTQYF; CDR3nt: TGTGCCACCAGCAGAGGAGGGGGGCCGGGACAGATTACAGATACGCAGTATTTT
abundance: -; j_gene: TRBJ2-5; v_gene: TRBV14; d_gene: -; CDR3aa: CASSLRDSEETQYF; CDR3nt: TGTGCCAGCAGCCTCCGGGACTCCGAAGAGACCCAGTACTTC
abundance: -; j_gene: TRBJ1-1; v_gene: TRBV15; d_gene: -; CDR3aa: CATSRDPQANTEAFF; CDR3nt: TGTGCCACCAGCAGAGATCCACAGGCAAACACTGAAGCTTTCTTT
abundance: few; j_gene: TRBJ1-2; v_gene: TRBV19; d_gene: TRBD1; CDR3aa: CASRDRVINGYTF; CDR3nt: TGTGCCAGTCGGGACAGGGTAATTAATGGCTACACCTTC
abundance: -; j_gene: TRBJ2-7; v_gene: TRBV5-5; d_gene: TRBD2; CDR3aa: CASSLGETSGKEYEQYF; CDR3nt: TGTGCCAGCAGCTTGGGGGAGACTAGCGGGAAAGAATACGAGCAGTACTTC
abundance: -; j_gene: TRBJ1-2; v_gene: TRBV30; d_gene: TRBD1; CDR3aa: CAWSLTPPGQGASYGYTF; CDR3nt: TGTGCCTGGAGTCTAACTCCCCCGGGACAGGGGGCCTCCTATGGCTACACCTTC
abundance: -; j_gene: TRBJ2-7; v_gene: TRBV4-1; d_gene: -; CDR3aa: CASSQAMRTGPYEQYF; CDR3nt: TGCGCCAGCAGCCAAGCCATGAGGACTGGCCCCTACGAGCAGTACTTC
abundance: -; j_gene: TRBJ2-2; v_gene: TRBV4-3; d_gene: TRBD2; CDR3aa: CASSLKRGGLTGELFF; CDR3nt: TGCGCCAGCAGCCTAAAGCGGGGGGGTTTAACCGGGGAGCTGTTTTTT
abundance: once; j_gene: TRBJ1-2; v_gene: TRBV15; d_gene: -; CDR3aa: CATSRATGYQAWNYGYTF; CDR3nt: TGTGCCACCAGCAGAGCTACAGGGTATCAAGCTTGGAACTATGGCTACACCTTC
abundance: -; j_gene: TRBJ1-5; v_gene: TRBV5-8; d_gene: -; CDR3aa: CASSSRTKQEYSNQPQHF; CDR3nt: TGTGCCAGCAGCTCCCGCACCAAACAGGAGTATAGCAATCAGCCCCAGCATTTT
abundance: -; j_gene: TRBJ2-1; v_gene: TRBV28; d_gene: -; CDR3aa: CASRQQGGRSYNEQFF; CDR3nt: TGTGCCAGCAGACAACAGGGTGGGAGATCCTACAATGAGCAGTTCTTC
abundance: -; j_gene: TRBJ2-7; v_gene: TRBV27; d_gene: TRBD1; CDR3aa: CASRGQGDYEQYF; CDR3nt: TGTGCCAGCAGGGGACAGGGAGACTACGAGCAGTACTTC
abundance: -; j_gene: TRBJ1-5; v_gene: TRBV10-3; d_gene: -; CDR3aa: CAISESWHRNQPQHF; CDR3nt: TGTGCCATCAGTGAGTCGTGGCACCGCAATCAGCCCCAGCATTTT
abundance: -; j_gene: TRBJ2-7; v_gene: TRBV4-1; d_gene: -; CDR3aa: CASSHISQGGIYEQYF; CDR3nt: TGCGCCAGCAGCCATATTTCACAGGGGGGGATATACGAGCAGTACTTC
abundance: -; j_gene: TRBJ2-7; v_gene: TRBV7-9; d_gene: TRBD2; CDR3aa: CASSLAGTRPYEQYF; CDR3nt: TGTGCCAGCAGCTTAGCGGGGACTAGACCCTACGAGCAGTACTTC
abundance: -; j_gene: TRBJ2-1; v_gene: TRBV7-9; d_gene: TRBD2; CDR3aa: CASSSPGGTDEQFF; CDR3nt: TGTGCCAGCAGCTCCCCGGGAGGAACTGATGAGCAGTTCTTC
abundance: -; j_gene: TRBJ2-7; v_gene: TRBV29-1; d_gene: -; CDR3aa: CSVGTDEQYF; CDR3nt: TGCAGCGTTGGAACGGACGAGCAGTACTTC
abundance: -; j_gene: TRBJ1-4; v_gene: TRBV4-3; d_gene: TRBD1; CDR3aa: CASSQEVIGTGREKLFF; CDR3nt: TGCGCCAGCAGCCAAGAGGTAATCGGGACAGGGCGCGAAAAACTGTTTTTT
abundance: -; j_gene: TRBJ1-1; v_gene: TRBV5-1; d_gene: -; CDR3aa: CASSLGPLPREAFF; CDR3nt: TGCGCCAGCAGCTTGGGGCCACTACCGCGTGAGGCTTTCTTT
abundance: -; j_gene: TRBJ1-5; v_gene: TRBV19; d_gene: TRBD1; CDR3aa: CASRGQGWSNQPQHF; CDR3nt: TGTGCCAGTAGAGGACAGGGATGGAGCAATCAGCCCCAGCATTTT
abundance: -; j_gene: TRBJ1-5; v_gene: TRBV6-6; d_gene: TRBD1; CDR3aa: CASTPTRGRQPQHF; CDR3nt: TGTGCCAGCACCCCGACCAGGGGGCGGCAGCCCCAGCATTTT
abundance: -; j_gene: TRBJ1-2; v_gene: TRBV6-4; d_gene: -; CDR3aa: CASRGGRTSGYTF; CDR3nt: TGTGCCAGCCGTGGAGGGAGGACCTCCGGCTACACCTTC
abundance: -; j_gene: TRBJ2-7; v_gene: TRBV16; d_gene: TRBD1; CDR3aa: CASSQLTGFHEQYF; CDR3nt: TGTGCCAGCAGCCAACTGACAGGGTTCCACGAGCAGTACTTC
abundance: few; j_gene: TRBJ1-2; v_gene: TRBV2; d_gene: -; CDR3aa: CASSEGTVSGPYGYTF; CDR3nt: TGTGCCAGCAGTGAAGGGACAGTCTCTGGCCCCTATGGCTACACCTTC
abundance: -; j_gene: TRBJ2-2; v_gene: TRBV21-1; d_gene: -; CDR3aa: CASSKRPPSGNTGELFF; CDR3nt: TGTGCCAGCAGCAAACGTCCCCCTAGCGGGAACACCGGGGAGCTGTTTTTT
abundance: -; j_gene: TRBJ1-5; v_gene: TRBV28; d_gene: -; CDR3aa: CASSPEAGLNQPQHF; CDR3nt: TGTGCCAGCAGCCCCGAGGCAGGGCTCAATCAGCCCCAGCATTTT
abundance: -; j_gene: TRBJ1-1; v_gene: TRBV7-8; d_gene: TRBD1; CDR3aa: CASSLGFRTGNTEAFF; CDR3nt: TGTGCCAGCAGCTTAGGCTTTAGGACAGGGAACACTGAAGCTTTCTTT
abundance: once; j_gene: TRBJ1-5; v_gene: TRBV5-5; d_gene: -; CDR3aa: CASSFPGGTNQPQHF; CDR3nt: TGTGCCAGCAGCTTCCCGGGGGGGACTAATCAGCCCCAGCATTTT
abundance: -; j_gene: TRBJ1-6; v_gene: TRBV7-3; d_gene: TRBD1; CDR3aa: CASSRDRGNSPLHF; CDR3nt: TGTGCCAGCAGCCGGGACAGGGGTAATTCACCCCTCCACTTT
abundance: -; j_gene: TRBJ2-6; v_gene: TRBV5-1; d_gene: TRBD2; CDR3aa: CASSLDTLADYSGANVLTF; CDR3nt: TGCGCCAGCAGCTTGGATACACTAGCGGACTACTCTGGGGCCAACGTCCTGACTTTC
abundance: few; j_gene: TRBJ1-6; v_gene: TRBV7-9; d_gene: -; CDR3aa: CASSLSTGNNSPLHF; CDR3nt: TGTGCCAGCAGCTTAAGTACGGGAAATAATTCACCCCTCCACTTT
abundance: -; j_gene: TRBJ2-5; v_gene: TRBV2; d_gene: TRBD2; CDR3aa: CASPSERGSGETQYF; CDR3nt: TGTGCCAGCCCCAGTGAGCGGGGCTCGGGGGAGACCCAGTACTTC
abundance: few; j_gene: TRBJ1-1; v_gene: TRBV11-2; d_gene: -; CDR3aa: CASSSGSNTEAFF; CDR3nt: TGTGCCAGCAGCTCGGGATCCAACACTGAAGCTTTCTTT
abundance: -; j_gene: TRBJ2-7; v_gene: TRBV28; d_gene: TRBD2; CDR3aa: CASSLSGSGVRPYEQYF; CDR3nt: TGTGCCAGCAGTTTAAGCGGGAGTGGAGTCCGACCCTACGAGCAGTACTTC
abundance: -; j_gene: TRBJ2-7; v_gene: TRBV4-1; d_gene: TRBD2; CDR3aa: CASSQRTSGGVAYEQYF; CDR3nt: TGCGCCAGCAGCCAACGGACTAGCGGGGGGGTGGCCTACGAGCAGTACTTC
abundance: -; j_gene: TRBJ2-7; v_gene: TRBV6-6; d_gene: TRBD1; CDR3aa: CASSHGRTGKGEQYF; CDR3nt: TGTGCCAGCAGCCACGGAAGGACAGGCAAGGGCGAGCAGTACTTC
abundance: -; j_gene: TRBJ2-1; v_gene: TRBV25-1; d_gene: TRBD2; CDR3aa: CASSELWEGSNEQFF; CDR3nt: TGTGCCAGCAGTGAGTTATGGGAGGGATCGAATGAGCAGTTCTTC
abundance: once; j_gene: TRBJ1-5; v_gene: TRBV5-4; d_gene: -; CDR3aa: CASSQPGRYSNQPQHF; CDR3nt: TGTGCCAGCAGCCAACCAGGGAGGTATAGCAATCAGCCCCAGCATTTT
abundance: -; j_gene: TRBJ1-6; v_gene: TRBV10-3; d_gene: -; CDR3aa: CAISESGHGSYNSPLHF; CDR3nt: TGTGCCATCAGTGAGTCGGGCCACGGCTCCTATAATTCACCCCTCCACTTT
abundance: -; j_gene: TRBJ1-1; v_gene: TRBV6-5; d_gene: TRBD1; CDR3aa: CASSRDRENTEAFF; CDR3nt: TGTGCCAGCAGTCGGGACAGGGAGAACACTGAAGCTTTCTTT